This T cell receptor (beta chain) comes out of a study of blood T cell repertoires in COVID-19. The assay was immunoSEQ multiplex PCR, and TCRdb's table has in-frame clones only and misses some. The data contain hundreds of thousands of clones, 80% to 90% of them singletons. Cohort placement rested on clinical history that participants reported themselves. The V gene's germline CDR1 is SGHAT and CDR2 FQNNGV. Trimming took off 3 bases at V and 0 bases at J, with 17 bases between the two ends. The CDR3 contains 17 residues. This TCR came from a man aged 18 to 29 who had recovered from COVID-19. The sample taken for sequencing was PBMCs or T cells enriched from blood (not recorded which). The rearrangement joins TRBV11-2 to TRBJ2-5; D might be TRBD1 (5 bases). The CDR3 here is CASSLELQVPYQETQYF. CDR3 coding DNA: TGTGCCAGCAGCTTGGAGTTACAGGTCCCGTACCAAGAGACCCAGTACTTC.